What follows are 25 T cell receptor beta chains derived from one specimen sequenced in a study of neurological immune-mediated disorders. Via MiXCR, TCRdb re-called the 5' RACE reads, giving one row per CDR3 protein. The data contain approximately 74,000 distinct CDR3 sequences, roughly 9% of them singletons. Sequenced sample: PBMCs. These receptors were taken from a man aged 50 to 60 in good health.

The table lists this clonotype with many counts. V gene TRBV12-3 or TRBV12-4 combines with J gene TRBJ2-2; tentative D call: TRBD2 (5 bases). V lost 6 bases and J 5 bases, leaving 7 bases between the germline ends. This CDR3 comprises 12 residues. This chain's CDR3 is CASSRTTGELFF. CDR3 DNA sequence: TGTGCCAGCAGCAGGACTACCGGGGAGCTGTTTTTT.

This clonotype was seen a few times. A much bigger clone sits one base away, suggesting this may be a read error. The chain is built from TRBV29-1 and TRBJ2-7; D uncertain. Trimming pared 8 bases from V and 0 bases from J, leaving 8 bases between. Germline V lookup: CDR1 SQVTM, CDR2 ANQGSEA. The CDR3 length is 11 residues. The CDR3 is CSFASSYEQYF. CDR3 nucleotides: TGCAGCTTTGCTAGCTCCTACGAGCAGTACTTC.

This clonotype was seen ten or more times. The chain employs TRBV3-1 and TRBJ1-2, with TRBD1 matching 7 bases. The CDR3 length is 15 residues. Germline V gene sequence: CDR1 LGHDT, CDR2 YNNKEL (reference sequence). V trimming: 0 bases; J trimming: 7 bases; junction bases outside the gene matches: 8. The CDR3 sequence: CASSQDFRGFGGYTF. CDR3 DNA sequence: TGTGCCAGCAGCCAAGACTTCAGGGGGTTCGGTGGCTACACCTTC.

This clonotype occurred a few times. The chain recombines TRBV4-3 with TRBJ2-7; 8 bases match TRBD2. Germline V gene lookup returns CDR1 LGHNA and CDR2 YSLEER. The CDR3 spans 16 residues. V trimming: 2 bases; J trimming: 2 bases; junction bases outside the gene matches: 8. In nucleotides, the CDR3 is TGCGCCAGCAGCCAACGGGCGGGGGGCACTACCTACGAGCAGTACTTC. Its protein product is CASSQRAGGTTYEQYF.

The sample holds many counts of this clonotype. V and J are TRBV7-2 and TRBJ1-1; D unresolved. The V and J ends lost 1 base and 6 bases respectively, with 12 bases between them. CDR3 length: 14 amino acids. The germline V gene encodes CDR1 SGHTA and CDR2 FQGNSA. CDR3: CASSLGGKGSEAFF. In DNA, the CDR3 is TGTGCCAGCAGCTTAGGAGGTAAAGGGTCTGAAGCTTTCTTT.

This clonotype was seen once. At one end the junction does not follow the germline gene, possibly because of a read error. The rearrangement links TRBV29-1 to TRBJ2-1, with 10 bases identical to TRBD1. Germline CDR1 SQVTM, CDR2 ANQGSEA. The CDR3 contains 14 residues. Written as DNA, the CDR3 is TGCGGCGTCTCCTGGACAGGGGGTTCGGATGAGCAGTTCTTC. Its protein product is CGVSWTGGSDEQFF.

This clonotype was seen at least ten times. V and J are TRBV28 and TRBJ1-2, with D possibly TRBD1 on 5 matching bases. Germline lookup yields CDR1 MDHEN and CDR2 SYDVKM. CDR3 length: 12 residues. V was cut by 5 bases and J by 8 bases, with 12 bases left in between. The chain's CDR3 is CASSQDRRGYTF. The CDR3 coding sequence is TGTGCCAGCAGTCAAGACAGAAGAGGCTACACCTTC.

This clonotype has ten or more counts. This chain joins TRBV7-9 and TRBJ1-4, with 10 bases lining up with TRBD1. Per the germline V gene, CDR1 is SEHNR and CDR2 is FQNEAQ (reference sequence). The CDR3 runs 18 residues. V shed 5 bases, J shed 0 bases, and the junction held 9 bases outside the gene matches. CDR3 sequence reads: CASSTRQGASATNEKLFF. The CDR3, as DNA: TGTGCCAGCAGCACCCGACAGGGGGCATCGGCAACTAATGAAAAACTGTTTTTT. The entire variable domain, with the rest obtained from reference TRBV7-9 and TRBJ1-4, is as follows: DTGVSQNPRHKITKRGQNVTFRCDPISEHNRLYWYRQTLGQGPEFLTYFQNEAQLEKSRLLSDRFSAERPKGSFSTLEIQRTEQGDSAMYLCASSTRQGASATNEKLFFGSGTQLSVL.

In this sample, this clonotype turned up many times. This chain joins TRBV6-2 or TRBV6-3 and TRBJ2-7, with D possibly being TRBD2 (6 bases). Trimming took off 10 bases at V and 1 base at J, with 11 bases between the two ends. The CDR3 is 12 amino acids. From germline, CDR1 is MNHEY and CDR2 SVGEGT. CDR3 amino acids: CATGLSSYEQYF. The CDR3, as DNA: TGTGCCACCGGACTATCTTCCTACGAGCAGTACTTC.

At least ten counts were recorded for this clonotype. The chain links TRBV5-5 to TRBJ2-7; TRBD1 matches 8 bases. Germline-derived CDR1 and CDR2 are SGHKS and YYEKEE (reference sequence). V lost 2 bases and J lost 7; bases outside the gene matches: 23. This CDR3 comprises 19 residues. The CDR3 here is CASSFNPIGGQDRRREQYF. The CDR3, as DNA: TGTGCCAGCAGCTTCAACCCCATCGGGGGACAGGACCGAAGGCGTGAGCAGTACTTC.

This clonotype has ten or more counts. V usage is TRBV20-1 and J usage is TRBJ2-1; D is unresolved. V lost 3 bases to trimming and J lost 6 bases, with 3 bases between them. Germline CDR1 reads DFQATT; CDR2 reads SNEGSKA (reference sequence). This CDR3 region has 10 residues. CDR3 DNA: TGCAGTGCTAGGTCCAATGAGCAGTTCTTC. Its protein is CSARSNEQFF.

This clonotype was seen many times. V gene TRBV10-3 combines with J gene TRBJ2-2, with 14 positions matching TRBD2. Germline trimming cut 3 bases from V and 5 bases from J; bases unmatched to any gene: 5. The CDR3 has 17 residues. Per germline, CDR1 ENHRY and CDR2 SYGVKD. This chain's CDR3 is CAISERLAGGLTGELFF. Here the CDR3 DNA reads TGTGCCATCAGTGAACGACTAGCGGGAGGGCTTACCGGGGAGCTGTTTTTT.

This clonotype was counted many times. This chain uses TRBV28 with TRBJ1-2; 8 nucleotides align to TRBD1. From germline, CDR1 is MDHEN and CDR2 SYDVKM. There are 15 residues in the CDR3. The V segment lost 6 bases and the J segment 4 bases; nucleotides outside the gene matches: 10. In DNA form, the CDR3 reads TGTGCCAGCAGCTATGACAGGGGCTCAGGCTATGGCTACACCTTC. This codes for CASSYDRGSGYGYTF.

This clonotype has more than one count but fewer than ten. J is TRBJ2-1 and V is TRBV5-6; the D is unclear. Germline V gives CDR1 SGHDT, CDR2 YYEEEE. With 3 bases removed from V and 12 bases from J, the gap between germline ends came to 13 bases. The CDR3 extends over 12 amino acids. DNA for the CDR3: TGTGCCAGCAGCTACTCTCTCAAGGGGCAGTTCTTC. It is translated as CASSYSLKGQFF.

The CDR3 nucleotides are TGTGCCAGCAGCCCCAGCCGGGACATGGGGGAGCTGTTTTTT. Its translation: CASSPSRDMGELFF. The chain combines TRBV7-2 with TRBJ2-2; TRBD1 is a possible D gene (6 bases). Germline V gives CDR1 SGHTA, CDR2 FQGNSA. Trimming pared 5 bases from V and 8 bases from J, leaving 15 bases between. The CDR3 runs 14 residues.

V is TRBV5-1 and J is TRBJ1-5; D is perhaps TRBD1 (5 bases). CDR3 length equals 13 residues. Trimming left V 1 base short and J 5 bases short, with 7 bases between. The germline CDR1 and CDR2 sequences are SGHRS and YFSETQ. The CDR3 here is CASSLSGDQPQHF. The CDR3 DNA reads as TGCGCCAGCAGCTTGTCGGGGGATCAGCCCCAGCATTTT.

This clonotype was found many times. The genes are TRBV10-3 and TRBJ1-4; TRBD1 agrees at 7 bases. The CDR3 covers 13 residues. The J segment lost 7 bases and the V segment lost 6 bases, leaving 5 bases of the junction unmatched. Germline CDR1 reads ENHRY; CDR2 reads SYGVKD. The CDR3 nucleotides read TGTGCCATCAGGAACAGGGGAGGTGAAAAACTGTTTTTT. Translation: CAIRNRGGEKLFF.

This clonotype showed up many times. This sequence joins TRBV5-1 and TRBJ1-5; unclear D gene. This CDR3 spans 13 amino acids. Trimming cost V 2 bases and J 4 bases, with 7 bases left between them. Germline V lookup: CDR1 SGHRS, CDR2 YFSETQ. CDR3 sequence: CASSFDWNQPQHF. The DNA for the CDR3 is TGCGCCAGCAGCTTCGATTGGAATCAGCCCCAGCATTTT. The variable domain in full, with the rest retrieved from reference TRBV5-1 and TRBJ1-5, is KAGVTQTPRYLIKTRGQQVTLSCSPISGHRSVSWYQQTPGQGLQFLFEYFSETQRNKGNFPGRFSGRQFSNSRSEMNVSTLELGDSALYLCASSFDWNQPQHFGDGTRLSIL.

This clonotype was detected many times. The genes are TRBV15 and TRBJ2-3; D gene unclear. The germline gives CDR1 LNHNV, CDR2 YYDKDF (reference sequence). V was trimmed by 0 bases and J by 2 bases, leaving 6 bases between them. The CDR3 is 14 amino acids. The CDR3 region is CATSRDPATDTQYF. The CDR3 coding sequence is TGTGCCACCAGCAGAGACCCAGCCACAGATACGCAGTATTTT.

This clonotype occurred many times. The chain recombines TRBV20-1 with TRBJ2-7, with TRBD2 matching 8 bases. The CDR3 spans 15 residues. With V trimmed by 1 base and J by 0 bases, 5 bases remained unmatched. Germline CDR1 is DFQATT and CDR2 is SNEGSKA (reference sequence). The DNA of the CDR3 is TGCAGTGCTAGAGTTATAGCGGGAAGCTCCTACGAGCAGTACTTC. It translates to CSARVIAGSSYEQYF.

This clonotype has a count of ten or more. The V call is TRBV29-1, the J call TRBJ2-7, with 12 bases identical to TRBD1. Trimming cost V 1 base and J 1 base; bases outside gene matches: 11. CDR1 SQVTM and CDR2 ANQGSEA come from the germline V gene. This CDR3 is built from 18 residues. CDR3: CSVEAGTGGDLSSYEQYF. In nucleotides, the CDR3 is TGCAGCGTTGAAGCCGGGACAGGGGGCGATTTGTCGTCCTACGAGCAGTACTTC.

Of note for this clonotype: A much larger clone differs by one base, so this may be a read error. The chain combines TRBV28 with TRBJ2-7; maybe TRBD2 (5 bases). CDR3 length equals 17 residues. Germline values: CDR1 MDHEN, CDR2 SYDVKM. The DNA for the CDR3 is TGTTCCAGCAGTGGTATTGGTTTACAGCGGACCTCCTACGAGCAGTACTTC. Its protein product is CSSSGIGLQRTSYEQYF. Variable domain in full (rest from reference TRBV28 and TRBJ2-7): DVKVTQSSRYLVKRTGEKVFLECVQDMDHENMFWYRQDPGLGLRLIYFSYDVKMKEKGDIPEGYSVSREKKERFSLILESASTNQTSMYLCSSSGIGLQRTSYEQYFGPGTRLTVT.

This clonotype was seen repeatedly, ten times or more. The chain carries TRBV3-1 and TRBJ2-7; D is possibly TRBD2 (6 bases). With 0 bases removed from V and 2 bases from J, the gap between germline ends came to 11 bases. The CDR3 is 15 amino acids. Germline CDR1 is LGHDT and CDR2 is YNNKEL (reference sequence). CDR3 DNA: TGTGCCAGCAGCCAAGAGGTAGCGGCGACCTACGAGCAGTACTTC. Residues: CASSQEVAATYEQYF.

This clonotype has ten or more counts. The V and J genes are TRBV5-1 and TRBJ2-1, with TRBD2 matching 11 bases. This CDR3 contains 15 residues. Germline CDR1 is SGHRS and CDR2 is YFSETQ. V gave up 3 bases and J gave up 8 bases; unmatched junction bases: 7. The CDR3 reads CASSSLAGGNYEQFF. The CDR3 DNA reads as TGCGCCAGCAGCTCCTTAGCGGGGGGGAACTATGAGCAGTTCTTC. Full variable domain (outside the CDR3, taken from reference TRBV5-1 and TRBJ2-1): KAGVTQTPRYLIKTRGQQVTLSCSPISGHRSVSWYQQTPGQGLQFLFEYFSETQRNKGNFPGRFSGRQFSNSRSEMNVSTLELGDSALYLCASSSLAGGNYEQFFGPGTRLTVL.

The chain joins TRBV12-3 or TRBV12-4 to TRBJ2-3; the D call may be TRBD1 or TRBD2 (5 bases each). CDR3 size: 16 residues. Trimming left V 7 bases short and J 6 bases short, with 23 bases between. CDR3 nucleotide sequence: TGTGCCAGCACCCTAAGGGCGACTACCGCAGGGGATACGCAGTATTTT. It specifies CASTLRATTAGDTQYF.